This T cell receptor beta chain appears in the sequencing data of a study of shared T cell receptors in the human thymus. V shed 4 bases, J shed 8 bases, and the junction held 15 bases outside the gene matches. The CDR3 extends over 17 amino acids. Germline CDR1 and CDR2: SGHKS and YYEKEE (reference sequence). Libraries were prepared by immunoSEQ multiplex PCR; TCRdb keeps only in-frame clonotypes and omits some of them. In the table there are about 710,000 clones, around 87% of which are singletons. Separately, the same data were catalogued under a study of human thymus T cells. As that report states: Thymus tissue was removed during corrective cardiac surgery.

The chain joins TRBV5-5 to TRBJ1-2; 12 positions agree with TRBD1. This sequence was found in a boy under two years old with a congenital heart defect. The sequenced material came from thymocytes. The CDR3 bases are TGTGCCAGCAGCGGAAGGGACAGGGGGCGCGACGGGCGAGGCTACACCTTC. This sequence encodes CASSGRDRGRDGRGYTF.